This TCR beta chain was identified during a study of shared clonotypes between healthy human individuals (dated by TCRdb to the early 2020s). Describing the broader study: Three men and a couple of women, aged 18 to 49 years, made up the cohort. For each donor, three plates each were used for CD4 naive and CD4 memory, two plates were used for CD8 naive, and one plate was used for CD8 memory. Blood TCR repertoires of a handful of healthy adults were deeply sequenced to estimate repertoire size and the extent of clonotype sharing between individuals. Different laboratories and diverse techniques were used to prepare libraries and sequence TCR repertoires, to increase sequencing depth and limit assay-specific biases. Each donor's leukapheresis produced roughly between roughly 0.85 and 10 billion PBMCs. Paper-wide results and their limitations: Because the study included a small number of donors, the genetic and exposure-history diversity represented was limited. Even with the large sequencing depth, rarefaction of the sorted-subset datasets indicated that sequencing was incomplete. Clonotypes shared by all four sorted-subset donors showed higher generation probabilities than non-shared clonotypes. Naive subsets generally had larger estimated clonotype richness than memory subsets did. About 5% of naive CD4, 3.5% of naive CD8, approximately 2% of memory CD4, and 0.4% of memory CD8 clonotypes were shared across several donors. Only blood was sampled, and tissue TCR repertoires likely differ from those in blood. Pairwise subsampling led to the expectation that sequencing depth would affect the degree of clonotype sharing among donors.

TCR CDR3 regions were amplified from genomic DNA by multiplex PCR using the deep immunoSEQ assay. For each cell subset, the extracted genomic DNA was distributed evenly across all wells of several immunoSEQ 96-well plates, and each plate served as one replicate. For sorted subsets, about 200 ng genomic DNA, equal to tens of thousands of T cell genomes, was loaded into each replicate PCR. The purified libraries were quantified using a Qubit 3.0 fluorometer, sized with a Bioanalyzer 2100, and then quantified again using the KAPA Library Quantification kit. Every immunoSEQ 96-well plate was sequenced on a separate single-read 150-cycle Illumina NextSeq 550 flow cell. In the original analysis: Because only junctional sequences without quality scores were contained in the immunoSEQ output, filtering matching that applied to full-length reads could not be performed. Sequences were annotated with PyIR, a Python wrapper for IgBLAST v1.9, using IMGT germline references to assign V/J genes and CDR3. Reads were removed for weak V/J assignments (E-value above 1e-6), missing CDR3, stop codons, out-of-frame junctions, or ambiguous translated residues. V3J clonotypes were defined by identical inferred V gene, J gene, and CDR3 amino acid sequence. The percentage overlap between two repertoires was calculated by dividing the number of shared unique clonotypes by the size of the smaller repertoire. RTK rarefaction, the Chao1 estimator, and Recon v2.1 estimates of unobserved clonotypes were used to assess repertoire richness. Generation probabilities were computed with OLGA for all TCRbeta clonotypes obtained by the gDNA method from several donors. Imported from immuneACCESS, the table was reduced by TCRdb to in-frame sequences with V and J called. These copies leave out some clones; in studies compared against another copy, an unresolved V gene accounts for under half, and the cause of the remainder is not known. V and J calls and clone size are as listed in that table; D and trimming were resolved from the DNA. This sample holds roughly 2 million clones; roughly 95% were observed only once. 0.1% to 0.15% of the sample goes to the ten largest clones.

The junction carries 8 bases between V and J, which are trimmed by 2 bases and 4 bases respectively. CDR1 SGHTA and CDR2 FQGNSA were looked up in the germline V gene. Counted from cysteine to phenylalanine, this CDR3 has 14 amino acids. This entry keeps only the CDR3 DNA: 42 bases, framed from base 1. Donors were healthy HIV-negative adults with no recently reported acute infections or vaccinations. Every donor was a Caucasian adult living in Nashville, Tennessee, USA. Magnetic negative selection was used to enrich CD4+ T cells, after which naive cells were positively selected on CD45RA and the negative fraction became the memory subset. Blood was collected by leukapheresis, and PBMCs were isolated by Ficoll-Histopaque density gradient centrifugation and then cryopreserved in liquid nitrogen vapor phase. Purity and quantity of every magnetically sorted T cell population were checked by analytical flow cytometry. Genomic DNA was isolated from every sorted fraction and measured by UV absorbance on a Nanodrop 2000c.

A word on this clone: Its recognized antigen is unknown. One base away there is no much larger clone; base qualities are not given. Other DNA sequences in the same sample also yield this CDR3.

Sequencing input: naive CD4+ T cells sorted from blood. Interpreted using the paper, the cell subset or site label stands for: CD45RA+ positively selected. The receptor's source is a man between 18 and 35 years old in good health. The rearrangement combines TRBV7-2 with TRBJ1-4; D gene: possibly TRBD1, on 5 matching bases. The encoded CDR3 is CASSLSRDNEKLFF. The bases are TGTGCCAGCAGCTTATCCAGGGATAATGAAAAACTGTTTTTT.